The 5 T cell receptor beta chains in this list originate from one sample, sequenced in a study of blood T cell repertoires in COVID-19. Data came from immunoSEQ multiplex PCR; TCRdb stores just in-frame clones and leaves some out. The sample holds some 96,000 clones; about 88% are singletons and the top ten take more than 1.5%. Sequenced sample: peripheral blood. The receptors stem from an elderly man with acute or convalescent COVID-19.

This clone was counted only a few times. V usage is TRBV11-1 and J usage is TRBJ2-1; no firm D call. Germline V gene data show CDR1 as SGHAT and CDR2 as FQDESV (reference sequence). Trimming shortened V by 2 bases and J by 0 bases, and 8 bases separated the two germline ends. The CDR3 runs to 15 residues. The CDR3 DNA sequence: TGTGCCAGCAGCTTACGCTGGAGCTCCTACAATGAGCAGTTCTTC. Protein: CASSLRWSSYNEQFF. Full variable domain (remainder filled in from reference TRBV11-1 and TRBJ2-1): EAEVAQSPRYKITEKSQAVAFWCDPISGHATLYWYRQILGQGPELLVQFQDESVVDDSQLPKDRFSAERLKGVDSTLKIQPAELGDSAMYLCASSLRWSSYNEQFFGPGTRLTVL.

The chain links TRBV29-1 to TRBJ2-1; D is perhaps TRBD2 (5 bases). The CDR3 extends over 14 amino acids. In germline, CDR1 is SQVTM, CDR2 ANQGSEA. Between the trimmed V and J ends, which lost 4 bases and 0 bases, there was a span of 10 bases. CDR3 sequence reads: CSVGADSSYNEQFF. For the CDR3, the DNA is TGCAGCGTTGGAGCGGATTCCTCCTACAATGAGCAGTTCTTC.

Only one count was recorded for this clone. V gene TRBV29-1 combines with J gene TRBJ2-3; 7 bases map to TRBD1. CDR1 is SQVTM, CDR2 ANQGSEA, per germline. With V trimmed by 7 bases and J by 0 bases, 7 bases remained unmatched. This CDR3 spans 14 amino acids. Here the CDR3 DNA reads TGCAGCGCCTGGGACAGATCTAGCACAGATACGCAGTATTTT. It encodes CSAWDRSSTDTQYF.

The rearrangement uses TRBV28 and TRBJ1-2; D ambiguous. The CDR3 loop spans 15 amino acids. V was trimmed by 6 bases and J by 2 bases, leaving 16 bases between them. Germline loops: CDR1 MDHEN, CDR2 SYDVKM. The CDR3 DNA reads TGTGCCAGCAGCCTTCGACAAGCGGGAAACTATGGCTACACCTTC. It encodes CASSLRQAGNYGYTF.

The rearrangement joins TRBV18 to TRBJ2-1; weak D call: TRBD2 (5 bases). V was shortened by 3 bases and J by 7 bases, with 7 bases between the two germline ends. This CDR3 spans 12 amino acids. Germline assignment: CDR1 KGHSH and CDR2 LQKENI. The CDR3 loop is CASSPTSNEQFF. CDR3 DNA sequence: TGTGCCAGCTCACCTACTAGTAATGAGCAGTTCTTC. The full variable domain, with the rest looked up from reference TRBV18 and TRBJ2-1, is NAGVMQNPRHLVRRRGQEARLRCSPMKGHSHVYWYRQLPEEGLKFMVYLQKENIIDESGMPKERFSAEFPKEGPSILRIQQVVRGDSAAYFCASSPTSNEQFFGPGTRLTVL.